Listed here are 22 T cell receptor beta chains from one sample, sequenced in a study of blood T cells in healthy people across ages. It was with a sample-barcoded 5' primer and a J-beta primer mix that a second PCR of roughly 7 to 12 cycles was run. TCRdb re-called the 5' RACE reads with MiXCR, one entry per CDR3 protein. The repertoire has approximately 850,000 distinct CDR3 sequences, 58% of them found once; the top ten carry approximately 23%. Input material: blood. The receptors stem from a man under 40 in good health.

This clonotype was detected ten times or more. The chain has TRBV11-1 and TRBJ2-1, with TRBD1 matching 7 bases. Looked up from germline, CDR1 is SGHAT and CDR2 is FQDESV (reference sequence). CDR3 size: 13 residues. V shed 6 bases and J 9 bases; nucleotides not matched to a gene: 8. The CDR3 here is CASSTGTVGEQFF. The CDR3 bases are TGTGCCAGCAGTACGGGGACAGTGGGTGAGCAGTTCTTC.

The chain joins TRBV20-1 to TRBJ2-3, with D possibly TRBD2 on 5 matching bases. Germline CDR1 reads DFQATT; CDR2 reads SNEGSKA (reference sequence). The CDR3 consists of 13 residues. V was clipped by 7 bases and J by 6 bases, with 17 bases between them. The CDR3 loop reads CSVLAAIGDTQYF. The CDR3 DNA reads TGCAGTGTGCTAGCTGCTATTGGGGATACGCAGTATTTT.

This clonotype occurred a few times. CDR3 sequence reads: CASSLPHGNGDTQYF. As DNA, the CDR3 is TGTGCCAGCAGTTTACCACATGGCAACGGAGATACGCAGTATTTT. The gene calls are TRBV28 and TRBJ2-3; D unclear. Between the trimmed V and J ends, which lost 2 bases and 5 bases, there was a span of 14 bases. The CDR3 runs to 15 residues. Germline V gene data show CDR1 as MDHEN and CDR2 as SYDVKM.

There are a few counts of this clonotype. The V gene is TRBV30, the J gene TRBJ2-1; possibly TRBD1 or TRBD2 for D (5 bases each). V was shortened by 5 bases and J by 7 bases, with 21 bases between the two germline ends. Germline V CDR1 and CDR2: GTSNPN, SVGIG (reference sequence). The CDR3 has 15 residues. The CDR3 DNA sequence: TGTGCCTGGGCCAACCCCGGGGCCTCTATTAATGAGCAGTTCTTC. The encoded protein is CAWANPGASINEQFF.

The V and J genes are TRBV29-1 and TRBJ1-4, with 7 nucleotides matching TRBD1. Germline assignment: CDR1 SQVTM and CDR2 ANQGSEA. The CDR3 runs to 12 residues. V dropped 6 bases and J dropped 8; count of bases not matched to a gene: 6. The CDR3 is CSVGTVEEKLFF. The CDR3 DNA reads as TGCAGCGTCGGGACAGTCGAAGAAAAACTGTTTTTT.

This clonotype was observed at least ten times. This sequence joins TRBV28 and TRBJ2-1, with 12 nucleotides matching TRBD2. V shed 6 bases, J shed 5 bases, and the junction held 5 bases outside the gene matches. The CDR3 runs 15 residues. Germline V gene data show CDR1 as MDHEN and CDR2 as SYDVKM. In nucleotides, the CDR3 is TGTGCCAGCAGACTAGCGGGAGGACTCCACAATGAGCAGTTCTTC. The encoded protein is CASRLAGGLHNEQFF.

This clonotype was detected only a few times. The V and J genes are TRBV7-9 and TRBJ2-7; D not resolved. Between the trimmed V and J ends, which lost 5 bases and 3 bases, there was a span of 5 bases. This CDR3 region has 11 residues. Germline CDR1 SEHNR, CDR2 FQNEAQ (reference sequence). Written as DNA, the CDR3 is TGTGCCAGCAGCAACAACTACGAGCAGTACTTC. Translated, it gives CASSNNYEQYF.

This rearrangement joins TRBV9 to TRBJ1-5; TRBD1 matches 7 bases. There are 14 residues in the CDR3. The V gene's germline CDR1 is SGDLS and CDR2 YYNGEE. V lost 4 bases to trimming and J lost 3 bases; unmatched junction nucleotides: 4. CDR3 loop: CASSNGQDNQPQHF. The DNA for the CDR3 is TGTGCCAGCAGCAATGGACAGGACAATCAGCCCCAGCATTTT.

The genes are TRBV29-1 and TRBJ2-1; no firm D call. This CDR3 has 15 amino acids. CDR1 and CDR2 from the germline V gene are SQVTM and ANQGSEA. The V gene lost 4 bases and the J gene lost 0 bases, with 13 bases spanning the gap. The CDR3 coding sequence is TGCAGCGTTGTATTCGGAGAAAGCTCCTACAATGAGCAGTTCTTC. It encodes CSVVFGESSYNEQFF.

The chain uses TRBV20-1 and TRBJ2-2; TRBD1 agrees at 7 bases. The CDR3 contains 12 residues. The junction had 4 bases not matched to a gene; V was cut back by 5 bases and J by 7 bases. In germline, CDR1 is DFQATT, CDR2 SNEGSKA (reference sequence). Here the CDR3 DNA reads TGCAGTGCTGCGACAGGGAACGGGGAGCTGTTTTTT. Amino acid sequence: CSAATGNGELFF.

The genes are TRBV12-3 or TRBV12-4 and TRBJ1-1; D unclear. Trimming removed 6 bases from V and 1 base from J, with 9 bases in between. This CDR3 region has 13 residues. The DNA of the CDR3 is TGTGCCAGCAGCGGAGACAAGAACACTGAAGCTTTCTTT. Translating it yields CASSGDKNTEAFF.

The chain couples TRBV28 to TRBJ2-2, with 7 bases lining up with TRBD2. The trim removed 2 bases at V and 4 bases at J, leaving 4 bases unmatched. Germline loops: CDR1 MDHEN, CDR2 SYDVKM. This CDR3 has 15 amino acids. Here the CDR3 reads CASSLRLAATGELFF. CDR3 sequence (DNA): TGTGCCAGCAGTTTACGACTAGCAGCCACCGGGGAGCTGTTTTTT.

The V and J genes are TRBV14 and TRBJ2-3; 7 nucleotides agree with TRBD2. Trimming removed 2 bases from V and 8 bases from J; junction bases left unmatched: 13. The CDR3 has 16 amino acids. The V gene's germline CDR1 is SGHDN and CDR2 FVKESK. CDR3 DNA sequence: TGTGCCAGCAGCCAAACCTTGACTAGCTGGGGGGTTACGCAGTATTTT. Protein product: CASSQTLTSWGVTQYF.

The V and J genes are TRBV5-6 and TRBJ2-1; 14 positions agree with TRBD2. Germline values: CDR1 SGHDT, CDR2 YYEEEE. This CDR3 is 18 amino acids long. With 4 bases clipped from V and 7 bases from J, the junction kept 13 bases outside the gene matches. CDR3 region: CASSASFGTSGRLNEQFF. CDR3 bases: TGTGCCAGCAGCGCCTCGTTCGGGACTAGCGGGAGATTAAATGAGCAGTTCTTC. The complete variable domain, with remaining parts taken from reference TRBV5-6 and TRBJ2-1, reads DAGVTQSPTHLIKTRGQQVTLRCSPKSGHDTVSWYQQALGQGPQFIFQYYEEEERQRGNFPDRFSGHQFPNYSSELNVNALLLGDSALYLCASSASFGTSGRLNEQFFGPGTRLTVL.

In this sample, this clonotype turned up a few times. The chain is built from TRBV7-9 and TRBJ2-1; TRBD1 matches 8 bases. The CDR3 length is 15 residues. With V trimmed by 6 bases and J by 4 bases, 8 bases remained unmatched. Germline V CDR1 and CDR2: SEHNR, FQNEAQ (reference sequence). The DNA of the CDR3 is TGTGCCAGCAGGAACTCAGGACAGGGTTACAATGAGCAGTTCTTC. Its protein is CASRNSGQGYNEQFF.

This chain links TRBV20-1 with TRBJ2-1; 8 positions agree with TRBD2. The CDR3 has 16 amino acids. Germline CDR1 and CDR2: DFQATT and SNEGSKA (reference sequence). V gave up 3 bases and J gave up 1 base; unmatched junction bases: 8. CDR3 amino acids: CSARSGSGASYNEQFF. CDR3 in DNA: TGCAGTGCTAGGTCGGGTAGCGGGGCTTCCTACAATGAGCAGTTCTTC.

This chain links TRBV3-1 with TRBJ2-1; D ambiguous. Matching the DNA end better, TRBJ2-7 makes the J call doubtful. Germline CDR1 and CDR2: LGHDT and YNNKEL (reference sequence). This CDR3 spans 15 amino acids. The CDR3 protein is CASSQAGVSYNEQYF. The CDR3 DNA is TGTGCCAGCAGCCAGGCAGGTGTTTCCTACAATGAGCAGTACTTC.

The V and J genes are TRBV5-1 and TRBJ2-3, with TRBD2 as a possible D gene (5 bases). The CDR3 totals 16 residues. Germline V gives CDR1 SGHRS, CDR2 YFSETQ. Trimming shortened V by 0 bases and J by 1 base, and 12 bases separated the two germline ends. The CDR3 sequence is CASSLVGVGRTDTQYF. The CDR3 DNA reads TGCGCCAGCAGCTTGGTCGGGGTAGGGCGCACAGATACGCAGTATTTT.

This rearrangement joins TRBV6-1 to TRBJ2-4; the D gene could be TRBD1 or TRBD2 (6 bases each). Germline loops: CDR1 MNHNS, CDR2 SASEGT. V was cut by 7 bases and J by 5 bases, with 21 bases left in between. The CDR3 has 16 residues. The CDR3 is CASTQSPQGLQNIQYF. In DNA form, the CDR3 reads TGTGCCAGCACCCAATCCCCACAGGGACTCCAAAACATTCAGTACTTC.

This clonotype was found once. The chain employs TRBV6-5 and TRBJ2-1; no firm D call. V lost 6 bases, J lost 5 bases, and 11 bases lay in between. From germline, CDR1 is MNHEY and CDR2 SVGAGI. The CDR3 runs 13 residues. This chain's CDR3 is CASSYGRHNEQFF. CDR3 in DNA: TGTGCCAGCAGCTACGGTCGGCACAATGAGCAGTTCTTC.

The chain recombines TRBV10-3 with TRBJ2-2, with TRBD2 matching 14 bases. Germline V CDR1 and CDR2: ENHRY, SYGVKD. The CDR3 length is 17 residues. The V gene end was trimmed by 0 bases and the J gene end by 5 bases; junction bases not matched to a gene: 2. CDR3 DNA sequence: TGTGCCATCAGTGAGTCGACTAGCGGGAGGGGGACCGGGGAGCTGTTTTTT. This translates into CAISESTSGRGTGELFF.

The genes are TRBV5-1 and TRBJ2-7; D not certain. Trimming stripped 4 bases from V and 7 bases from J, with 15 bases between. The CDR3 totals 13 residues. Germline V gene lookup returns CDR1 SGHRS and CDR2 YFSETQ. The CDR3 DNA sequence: TGCGCCAGCAGCACCGGACCGGGCTGGGAGCAGTACTTC. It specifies CASSTGPGWEQYF.